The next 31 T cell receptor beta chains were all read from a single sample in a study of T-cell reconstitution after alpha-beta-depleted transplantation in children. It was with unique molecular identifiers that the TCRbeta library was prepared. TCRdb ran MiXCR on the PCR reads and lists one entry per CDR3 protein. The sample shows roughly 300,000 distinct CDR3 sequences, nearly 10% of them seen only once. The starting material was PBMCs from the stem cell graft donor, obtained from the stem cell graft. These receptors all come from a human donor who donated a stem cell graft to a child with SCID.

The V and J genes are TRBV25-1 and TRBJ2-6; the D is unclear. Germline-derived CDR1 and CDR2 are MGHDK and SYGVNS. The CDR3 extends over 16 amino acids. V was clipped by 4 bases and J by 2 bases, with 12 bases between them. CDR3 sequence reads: CASSAQPQAGANVLTF. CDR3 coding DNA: TGTGCCAGCAGTGCCCAGCCCCAGGCTGGGGCCAACGTCCTGACTTTC.

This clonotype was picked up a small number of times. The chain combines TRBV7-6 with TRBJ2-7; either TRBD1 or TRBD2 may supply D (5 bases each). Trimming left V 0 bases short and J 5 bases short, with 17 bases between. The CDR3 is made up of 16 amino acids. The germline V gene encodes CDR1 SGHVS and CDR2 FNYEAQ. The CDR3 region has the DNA TGTGCCAGCAGCTTAGCTCCCGAAAATTGGGGGAACGAGCAGTACTTC. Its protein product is CASSLAPENWGNEQYF.

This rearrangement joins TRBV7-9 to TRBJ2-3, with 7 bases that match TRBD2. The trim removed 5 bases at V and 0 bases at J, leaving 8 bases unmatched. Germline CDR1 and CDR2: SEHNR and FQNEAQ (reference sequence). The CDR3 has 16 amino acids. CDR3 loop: CASSPLLAASTDTQYF. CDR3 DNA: TGTGCCAGCAGCCCACTCCTAGCGGCAAGCACAGATACGCAGTATTTT. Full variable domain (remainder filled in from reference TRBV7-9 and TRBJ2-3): DTGVSQNPRHKITKRGQNVTFRCDPISEHNRLYWYRQTLGQGPEFLTYFQNEAQLEKSRLLSDRFSAERPKGSFSTLEIQRTEQGDSAMYLCASSPLLAASTDTQYFGPGTRLTVL.

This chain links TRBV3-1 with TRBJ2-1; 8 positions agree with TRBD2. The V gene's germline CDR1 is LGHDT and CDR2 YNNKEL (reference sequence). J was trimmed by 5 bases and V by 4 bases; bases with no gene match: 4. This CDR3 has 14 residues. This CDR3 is CASSLRTSHNEQFF. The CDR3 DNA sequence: TGTGCCAGCAGCCTTAGGACTAGCCACAATGAGCAGTTCTTC.

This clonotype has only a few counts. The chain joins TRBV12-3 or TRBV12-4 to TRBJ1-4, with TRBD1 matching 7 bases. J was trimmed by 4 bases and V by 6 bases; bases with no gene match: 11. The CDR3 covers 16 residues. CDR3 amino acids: CASSLWGTALNEKLFF. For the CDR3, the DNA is TGTGCCAGCAGCCTCTGGGGGACAGCTCTTAATGAAAAACTGTTTTTT.

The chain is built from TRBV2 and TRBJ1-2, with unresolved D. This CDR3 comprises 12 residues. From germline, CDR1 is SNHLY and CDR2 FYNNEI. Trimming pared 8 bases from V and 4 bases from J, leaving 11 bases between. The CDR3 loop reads CASAAGPYGYTF. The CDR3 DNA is TGTGCCAGCGCGGCCGGACCCTATGGCTACACCTTC.

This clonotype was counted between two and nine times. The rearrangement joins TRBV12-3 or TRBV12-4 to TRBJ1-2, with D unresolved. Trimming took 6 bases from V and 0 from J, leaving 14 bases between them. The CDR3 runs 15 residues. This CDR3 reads CASSPGRSANYGYTF. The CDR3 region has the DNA TGTGCCAGCAGCCCCGGGCGGTCCGCTAACTATGGCTACACCTTC.

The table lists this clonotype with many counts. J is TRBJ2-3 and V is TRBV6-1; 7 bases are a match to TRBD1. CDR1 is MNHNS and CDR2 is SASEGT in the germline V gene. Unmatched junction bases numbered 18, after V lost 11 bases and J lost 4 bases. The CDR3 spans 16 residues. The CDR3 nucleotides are TGTGCCTCACGGGACAGCCTCCGGGGAGACGCAGATACGCAGTATTTT. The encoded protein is CASRDSLRGDADTQYF.

The CDR3 loop is CASSLDTQETQYF. In DNA, the CDR3 is TGCGCCAGCAGCTTGGACACACAAGAGACCCAGTACTTC. The chain links TRBV5-1 to TRBJ2-5; no clear D. Looked up from germline, CDR1 is SGHRS and CDR2 is YFSETQ. V shed 0 bases and J shed 2 bases, with 5 bases lying between them. The CDR3 extends over 13 amino acids.

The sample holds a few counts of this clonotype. The CDR3: CAINELEAGELFF. The CDR3 bases are TGTGCCATCAACGAGTTGGAAGCCGGGGAGCTGTTTTTT. This chain connects TRBV10-3 to TRBJ2-2, with no clear D. The V end lost 7 bases, the J end lost 6 bases, and 12 bases lay between the germline ends. The CDR3 runs 13 residues. Germline lookup yields CDR1 ENHRY and CDR2 SYGVKD.

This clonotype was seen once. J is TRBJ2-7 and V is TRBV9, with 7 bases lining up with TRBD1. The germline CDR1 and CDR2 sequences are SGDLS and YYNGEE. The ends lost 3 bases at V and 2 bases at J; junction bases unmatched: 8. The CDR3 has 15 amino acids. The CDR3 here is CASSGPAGGPYEQYF. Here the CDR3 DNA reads TGTGCCAGCAGCGGACCCGCAGGGGGTCCCTACGAGCAGTACTTC.

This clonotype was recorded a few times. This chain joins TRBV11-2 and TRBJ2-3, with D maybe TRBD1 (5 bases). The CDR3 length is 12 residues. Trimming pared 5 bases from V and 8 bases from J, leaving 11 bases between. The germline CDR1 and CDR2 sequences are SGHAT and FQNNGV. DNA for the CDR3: TGTGCCAGCAGCGTAGGGGTCGCTACGCAGTATTTT. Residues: CASSVGVATQYF.

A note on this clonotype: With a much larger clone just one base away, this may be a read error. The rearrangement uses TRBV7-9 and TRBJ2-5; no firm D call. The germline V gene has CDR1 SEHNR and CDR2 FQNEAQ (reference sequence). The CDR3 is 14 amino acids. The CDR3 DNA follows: TGTGCCAGCAGCTCCAGTGTGTACCAAGAGACCCAGAACTTC. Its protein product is CASSSSVYQETQNF.

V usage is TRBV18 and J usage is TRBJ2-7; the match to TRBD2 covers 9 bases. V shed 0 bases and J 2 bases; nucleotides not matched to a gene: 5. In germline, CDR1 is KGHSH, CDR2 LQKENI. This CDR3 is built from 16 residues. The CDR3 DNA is TGTGCCAGCTCACCACCGGGGCTAGCGGGAACCTACGAGCAGTACTTC. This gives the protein CASSPPGLAGTYEQYF.

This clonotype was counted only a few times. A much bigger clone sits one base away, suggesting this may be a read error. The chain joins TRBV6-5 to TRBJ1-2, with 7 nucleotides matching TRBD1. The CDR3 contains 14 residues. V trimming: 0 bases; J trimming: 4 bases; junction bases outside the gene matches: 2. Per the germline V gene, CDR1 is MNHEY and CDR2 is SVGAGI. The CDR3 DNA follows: TGTGCCAGCAGTTACTCGGCAGGGGGCTATGGCTACACCTTC. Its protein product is CASSYSAGGYGYTF.

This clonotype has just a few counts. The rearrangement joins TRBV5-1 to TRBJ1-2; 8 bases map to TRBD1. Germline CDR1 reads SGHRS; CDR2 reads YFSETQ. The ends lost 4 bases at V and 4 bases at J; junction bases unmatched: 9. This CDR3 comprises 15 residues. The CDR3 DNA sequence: TGCGCCAGCAGCCAAGGGACAGGCCGATTCTATGGCTACACCTTC. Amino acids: CASSQGTGRFYGYTF.

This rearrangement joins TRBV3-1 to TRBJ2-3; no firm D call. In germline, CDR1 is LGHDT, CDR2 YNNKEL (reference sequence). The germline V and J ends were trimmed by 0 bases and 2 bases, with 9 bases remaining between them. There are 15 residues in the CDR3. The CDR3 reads CASSQEIGPTDTQYF. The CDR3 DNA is TGTGCCAGCAGCCAAGAAATAGGGCCCACAGATACGCAGTATTTT.

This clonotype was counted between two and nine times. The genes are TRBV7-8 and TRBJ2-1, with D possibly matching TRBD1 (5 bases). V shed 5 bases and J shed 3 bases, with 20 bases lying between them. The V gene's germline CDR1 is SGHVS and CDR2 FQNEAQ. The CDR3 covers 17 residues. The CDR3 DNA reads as TGTGCCAGCAGCCCAAAGGGGTCCATCCCCCACTACAATGAGCAGTTCTTC. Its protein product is CASSPKGSIPHYNEQFF. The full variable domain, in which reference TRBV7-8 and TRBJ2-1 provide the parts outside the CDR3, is GAGVSQSPRYKVAKRGQDVALRCDPISGHVSLFWYQQALGQGPEFLTYFQNEAQLDKSGLPSDRFFAERPEGSVSTLKIQRTQQEDSAVYLCASSPKGSIPHYNEQFFGPGTRLTVL.

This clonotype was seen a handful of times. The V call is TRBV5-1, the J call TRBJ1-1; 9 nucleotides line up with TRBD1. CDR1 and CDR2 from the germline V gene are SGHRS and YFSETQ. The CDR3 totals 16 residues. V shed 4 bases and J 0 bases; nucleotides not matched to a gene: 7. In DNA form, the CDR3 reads TGCGCCAGCAGCATTGGACAGGGGCTCATGAACACTGAAGCTTTCTTT. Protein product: CASSIGQGLMNTEAFF.

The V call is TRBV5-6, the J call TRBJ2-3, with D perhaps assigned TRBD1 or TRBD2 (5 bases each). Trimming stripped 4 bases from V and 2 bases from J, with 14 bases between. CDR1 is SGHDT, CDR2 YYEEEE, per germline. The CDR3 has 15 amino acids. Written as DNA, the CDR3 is TGTGCCAGCAGCGCTACCGGGACGTACACAGATACGCAGTATTTT. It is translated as CASSATGTYTDTQYF.

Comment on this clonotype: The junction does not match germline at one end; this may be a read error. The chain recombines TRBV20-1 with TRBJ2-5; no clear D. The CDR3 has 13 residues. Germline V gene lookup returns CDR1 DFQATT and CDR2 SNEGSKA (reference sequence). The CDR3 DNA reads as TGCAGTGCTAGAGTGGGCGTACGTGAGACCAAGTACTTC. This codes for CSARVGVRETKYF.

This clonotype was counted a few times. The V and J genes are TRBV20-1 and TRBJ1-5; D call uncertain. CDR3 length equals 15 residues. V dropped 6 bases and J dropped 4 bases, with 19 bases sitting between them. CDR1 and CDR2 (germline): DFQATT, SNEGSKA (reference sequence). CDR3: CSAANILDFNQPQHF. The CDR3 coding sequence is TGCAGTGCCGCGAACATACTCGACTTTAATCAGCCCCAGCATTTT.

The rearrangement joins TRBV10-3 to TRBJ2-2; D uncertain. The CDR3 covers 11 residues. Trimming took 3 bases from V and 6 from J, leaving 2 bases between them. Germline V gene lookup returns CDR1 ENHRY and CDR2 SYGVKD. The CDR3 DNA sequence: TGTGCCATCAGTGATCCCGGGGAGCTGTTTTTT. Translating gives CAISDPGELFF.

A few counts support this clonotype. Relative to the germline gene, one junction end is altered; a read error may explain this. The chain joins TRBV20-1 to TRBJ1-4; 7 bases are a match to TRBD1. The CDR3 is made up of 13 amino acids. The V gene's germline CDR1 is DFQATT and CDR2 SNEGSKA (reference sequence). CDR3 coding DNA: TGCAGTGCCGAGACAGGGACTAATGAAAAACTGATTTTT. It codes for CSAETGTNEKLIF.

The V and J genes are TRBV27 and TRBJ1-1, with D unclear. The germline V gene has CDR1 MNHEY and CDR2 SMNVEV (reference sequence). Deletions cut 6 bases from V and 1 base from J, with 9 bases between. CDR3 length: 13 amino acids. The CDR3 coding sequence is TGTGCCAGCAGGTGGCAAACGAACACTGAAGCTTTCTTT. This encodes CASRWQTNTEAFF.

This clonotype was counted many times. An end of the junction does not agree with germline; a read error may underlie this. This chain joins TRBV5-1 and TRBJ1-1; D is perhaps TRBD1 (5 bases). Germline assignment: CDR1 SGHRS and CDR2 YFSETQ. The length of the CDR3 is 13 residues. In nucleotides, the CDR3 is TGCGCCAGCAGCTTGGCAGGGAACGCTGAAGCTTTCTTT. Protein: CASSLAGNAEAFF.

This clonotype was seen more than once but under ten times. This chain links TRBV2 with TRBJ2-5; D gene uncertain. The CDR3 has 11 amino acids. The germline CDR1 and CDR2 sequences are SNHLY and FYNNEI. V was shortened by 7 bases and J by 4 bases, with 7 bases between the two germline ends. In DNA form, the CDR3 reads TGTGCCAGCACAGCAGCAGAGACCCAGTACTTC. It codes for CASTAAETQYF.

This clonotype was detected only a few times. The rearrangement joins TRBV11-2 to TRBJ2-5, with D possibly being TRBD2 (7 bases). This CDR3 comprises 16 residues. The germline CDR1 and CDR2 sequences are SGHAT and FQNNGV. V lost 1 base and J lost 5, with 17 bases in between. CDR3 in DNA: TGTGCCAGCAGCTTAGTTTTTGGGGGGGCTGGGGAGACCCAGTACTTC. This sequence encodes CASSLVFGGAGETQYF.

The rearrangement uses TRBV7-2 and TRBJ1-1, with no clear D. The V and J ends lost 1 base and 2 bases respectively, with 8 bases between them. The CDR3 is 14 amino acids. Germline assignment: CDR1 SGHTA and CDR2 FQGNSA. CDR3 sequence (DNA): TGTGCCAGCAGCTTAGGGGTGGTTAACACTGAAGCTTTCTTT. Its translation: CASSLGVVNTEAFF.

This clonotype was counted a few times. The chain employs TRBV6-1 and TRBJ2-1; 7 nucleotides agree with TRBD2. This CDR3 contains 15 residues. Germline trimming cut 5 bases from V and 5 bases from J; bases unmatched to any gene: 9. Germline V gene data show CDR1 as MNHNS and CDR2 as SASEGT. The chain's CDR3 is CASSRSGATNNEQFF. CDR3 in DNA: TGTGCCAGCAGTAGGAGCGGGGCAACCAACAATGAGCAGTTCTTC.

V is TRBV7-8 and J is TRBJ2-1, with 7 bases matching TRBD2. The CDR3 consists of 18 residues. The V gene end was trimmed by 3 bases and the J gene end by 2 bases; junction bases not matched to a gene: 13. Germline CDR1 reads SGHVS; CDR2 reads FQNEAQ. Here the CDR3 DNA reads TGTGCCAGCAGCTTGGGGGTGGGGGGGTCCCCTACCTACAATGAGCAGTTCTTC. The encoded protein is CASSLGVGGSPTYNEQFF.